This T cell receptor (beta chain) was sequenced for a study of neurological immune-mediated disorders. CDR1 is MDHEN, CDR2 SYDVKM, per germline. The CDR3 totals 14 residues. Between the trimmed V and J ends, which lost 4 bases and 4 bases, there was a span of 11 bases. Specified time point: longitudinal time-point 2. Unsorted libraries used 2 million PBMCs kept at -80 degrees C. Notes on this clonotype: What it binds is not known. This sequence may be a read error, since a much larger clone differs from it by one base.

The cDNA came from 5'RACE, which used 10-nucleotide random UMIs. TCRdb re-called the 5' RACE reads through MiXCR, storing one row per CDR3 protein. This repertoire shows some 100,000 distinct CDR3 sequences, roughly 13% found once; its top ten account for about 5%. Study-wide results and caveats: Multiple sclerosis patients had less TCR clonal expansion than even healthy controls, unlike HTLV-1-associated myelopathy. The expanded clones of different subjects shared no CDR3 amino acid sequences (suggesting private repertoires in all groups).

The chain recombines TRBV28 with TRBJ2-4; no reliable D call. The sample consisted of PBMCs. The receptor's source is a female donor with HTLV-1-associated myelopathy (HAM/TSP). CDR3 residues: CASSCAGRKNIQYF. The CDR3 nucleotides are TGTGCCAGCAGTTGTGCAGGAAGGAAAAACATTCAGTACTTC. Looking up the rest from reference TRBV28 and TRBJ2-4 gives the full variable domain: DVKVTQSSRYLVKRTGEKVFLECVQDMDHENMFWYRQDPGLGLRLIYFSYDVKMKEKGDIPEGYSVSREKKERFSLILESASTNQTSMYLCASSCAGRKNIQYFGAGTRLSVL.